Each of the 7 T cell receptor beta chains below was sequenced from the same sample in a study of T-cell reconstitution after alpha-beta-depleted transplantation in children. Study-level findings and limits: At the one-year point after transplant, T-cell counts and TCRbeta diversity were found to come mostly from T cells that had been newly produced.

The antigens these receptors bind are not known. A TCRbeta library incorporating unique molecular identifiers was prepared. MiXCR was run by TCRdb on the PCR reads, yielding one entry per CDR3 protein. The sample shows 250,000 to 300,000 distinct CDR3 sequences, about 7.3% of them seen only once. The material sequenced was peripheral blood, taken 360 days after TCRalphabeta/CD19-depleted stem cell transplant. The receptor set was obtained from a female patient between 2 and 15 years old who had a stem cell transplant for Fanconi anemia, so the T cells may come from the graft donor.

This clonotype has more than one count but fewer than ten. The chain employs TRBV5-1 and TRBJ1-5; maybe TRBD1 (5 bases). Germline CDR1 is SGHRS and CDR2 is YFSETQ. The V end lost 5 bases, the J end lost 5 bases, and 11 bases lay between the germline ends. The CDR3 runs 13 residues. This chain's CDR3 is CASRGGVDQPQHF. CDR3 sequence (DNA): TGCGCCAGCAGGGGGGGGGTAGATCAGCCCCAGCATTTT. The full variable domain, rest sourced from reference TRBV5-1 and TRBJ1-5, is KAGVTQTPRYLIKTRGQQVTLSCSPISGHRSVSWYQQTPGQGLQFLFEYFSETQRNKGNFPGRFSGRQFSNSRSEMNVSTLELGDSALYLCASRGGVDQPQHFGDGTRLSIL.

This sequence joins TRBV5-6 and TRBJ1-4; 7 bases fit TRBD1. The V and J ends lost 4 bases and 2 bases, in that order; junction bases with no gene match: 8. Germline V gives CDR1 SGHDT, CDR2 YYEEEE. This CDR3 has 16 amino acids. CDR3 loop: CASSRTGAMTNEKLFF. The CDR3 nucleotides read TGTGCCAGCAGCCGAACAGGGGCCATGACTAATGAAAAACTGTTTTTT.

This clonotype was detected only a few times. The chain uses TRBV18 and TRBJ2-7, with TRBD2 identical over 8 bases. The CDR3 consists of 16 residues. Germline V CDR1 and CDR2: KGHSH, LQKENI. The V segment lost 3 bases and the J segment 4 bases; nucleotides outside the gene matches: 11. The CDR3 DNA reads as TGTGCCAGCTCACCTCGAGCGGGAGTTGGGAGGTACGAGCAGTACTTC. This gives the protein CASSPRAGVGRYEQYF.

The chain links TRBV6-5 to TRBJ2-1; 14 bases align to TRBD2. The CDR3 is 17 amino acids. Germline loops: CDR1 MNHEY, CDR2 SVGAGI. Germline trimming cut 4 bases from V and 9 bases from J; bases unmatched to any gene: 11. In nucleotides, the CDR3 is TGTGCCAGCAGTTCACTCAGACTAGCGGGGGGGCCGATTGAGCAGTTCTTC. Its protein product is CASSSLRLAGGPIEQFF.

With respect to this clonotype: A much larger clone lies a single base off, so this may be a read error. Lacking the conserved final phenylalanine or tryptophan, this CDR3 likely reflects a read error. V and J are TRBV14 and TRBJ2-3; D may be TRBD1 (6 bases). The V end lost 1 base, the J end lost 10 bases, and 12 bases lay between the germline ends. The CDR3 runs to 13 residues. Germline V lookup: CDR1 SGHDN, CDR2 FVKESK. CDR3 coding DNA: TGTGCCAGCAGCCAAGGTCAAGGGGGACCGCAGTATTCT. Encoded protein: CASSQGQGGPQYS.

This clonotype appeared many times. The V gene is TRBV20-1, the J gene TRBJ2-1, with D perhaps assigned TRBD1 or TRBD2 (6 bases each). Trimming left V 2 bases short and J 4 bases short, with 12 bases between. Germline V gene sequence: CDR1 DFQATT, CDR2 SNEGSKA (reference sequence). The CDR3 extends over 14 amino acids. CDR3 amino acids: CSARRRGDYNEQFF. In nucleotides, the CDR3 is TGCAGTGCTAGAAGAAGGGGGGATTACAATGAGCAGTTCTTC.

This clonotype came up many times. The chain couples TRBV27 to TRBJ2-2; no clear D gene. The V end was cut by 2 bases, the J end by 6 bases, with 10 bases between. Looked up from germline, CDR1 is MNHEY and CDR2 is SMNVEV (reference sequence). The CDR3 spans 14 residues. The chain's CDR3 is CASSLILGPGELFF. As DNA, the CDR3 is TGTGCCAGCAGTTTAATACTGGGCCCCGGGGAGCTGTTTTTT.